This T cell receptor beta chain comes out of a study of radiotherapy plus CTLA-4 blockade in lung cancer. Study-level background: Approximately 18% of patients responded objectively, and approximately 31% achieved disease control.

Profiling relied on immunoSEQ multiplex PCR, and the TCRdb table lists in-frame clones only, not all of them. The data hold around 41,000 clones, with roughly 64% observed a single time. Chemo-refractory metastatic non-small-cell lung cancer patients received focal radiation with ipilimumab CTLA-4 blockade. A note on this clone: The target antigen is unknown.

V was trimmed by 3 bases and J by 4 bases, leaving 12 bases between them. The CDR3 is 15 residues long. The germline V gene has CDR1 SGHDN and CDR2 FVKESK. Broader study findings: Early blood T cell clone dynamics, with interferon-beta, were reported to best predict response. TCR clones originating in tumors grew in number in blood after radiotherapy plus ipilimumab.

This TCR was sampled from a human donor with non-small cell lung cancer who had a partial response to radiotherapy plus ipilimumab. Sequenced material: peripheral blood, taken from a patient treated with radiotherapy plus ipilimumab. V gene TRBV14 combines with J gene TRBJ2-2, with D perhaps matching TRBD2 (6 bases). For the CDR3, the DNA is TGTGCCAGCAGCCACTCAAGGCGGGGCACCGGGGAGCTGTTTTTT. Its translation is CASSHSRRGTGELFF.